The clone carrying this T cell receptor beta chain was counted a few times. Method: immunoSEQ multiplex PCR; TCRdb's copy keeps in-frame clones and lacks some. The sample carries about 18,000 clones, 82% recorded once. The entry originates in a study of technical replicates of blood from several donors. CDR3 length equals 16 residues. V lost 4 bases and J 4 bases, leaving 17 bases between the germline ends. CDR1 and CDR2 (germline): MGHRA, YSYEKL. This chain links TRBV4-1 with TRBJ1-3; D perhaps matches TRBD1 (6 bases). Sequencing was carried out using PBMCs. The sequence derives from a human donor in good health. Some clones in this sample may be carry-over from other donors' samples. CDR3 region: CASSLMPGANGNTIYF. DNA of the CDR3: TGCGCCAGCAGCCTGATGCCAGGGGCGAACGGAAACACCATATATTTT.